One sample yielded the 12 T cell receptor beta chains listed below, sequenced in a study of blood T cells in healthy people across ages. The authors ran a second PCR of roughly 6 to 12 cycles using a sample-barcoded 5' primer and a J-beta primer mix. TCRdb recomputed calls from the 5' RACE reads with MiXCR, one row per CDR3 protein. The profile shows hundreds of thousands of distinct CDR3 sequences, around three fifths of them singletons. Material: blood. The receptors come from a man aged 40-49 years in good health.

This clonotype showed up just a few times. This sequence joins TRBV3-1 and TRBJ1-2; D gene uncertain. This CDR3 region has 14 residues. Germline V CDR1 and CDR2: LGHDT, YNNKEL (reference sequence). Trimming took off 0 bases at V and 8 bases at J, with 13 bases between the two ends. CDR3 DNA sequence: TGTGCCAGCAGCCAAGATCGGCGGGCAGGAGGCTACACCTTC. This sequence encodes CASSQDRRAGGYTF.

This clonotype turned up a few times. Written as DNA, the CDR3 is TGCAGTGCTACTACCGGAGGGGACCGCTACGAGCAGTACTTC. As protein: CSATTGGDRYEQYF. This rearrangement joins TRBV20-1 to TRBJ2-5, with TRBD2 as a possible D gene (6 bases). The DNA end is a closer match to TRBJ2-7, so the J assignment may be wrong. The CDR3 totals 14 residues. Germline V CDR1 and CDR2: DFQATT, SNEGSKA (reference sequence).

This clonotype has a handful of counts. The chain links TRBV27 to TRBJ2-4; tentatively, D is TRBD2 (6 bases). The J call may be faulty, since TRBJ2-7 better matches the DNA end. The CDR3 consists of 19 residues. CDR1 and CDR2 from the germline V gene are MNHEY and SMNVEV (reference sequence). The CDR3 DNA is TGTGCCAGCAGTTCCCATTCCCCCCGTCTCACTGGAGGGGTCGACGAGCAGTACTTC. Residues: CASSSHSPRLTGGVDEQYF.

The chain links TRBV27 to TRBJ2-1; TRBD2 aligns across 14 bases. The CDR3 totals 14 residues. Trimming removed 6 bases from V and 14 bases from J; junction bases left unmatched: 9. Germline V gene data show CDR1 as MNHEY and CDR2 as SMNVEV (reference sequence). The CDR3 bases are TGTGCCAGCAGCCAAGGGACTAGCGGGAGATCGGAGTTCTTC. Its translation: CASSQGTSGRSEFF.

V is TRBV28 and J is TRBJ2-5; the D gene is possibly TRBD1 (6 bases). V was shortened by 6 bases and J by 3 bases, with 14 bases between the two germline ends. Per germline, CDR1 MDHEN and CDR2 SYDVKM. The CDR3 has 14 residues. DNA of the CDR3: TGTGCCAGCAGGCTAAGAGGGGGAGAAGAGACCCAGTACTTC. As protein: CASRLRGGEETQYF.

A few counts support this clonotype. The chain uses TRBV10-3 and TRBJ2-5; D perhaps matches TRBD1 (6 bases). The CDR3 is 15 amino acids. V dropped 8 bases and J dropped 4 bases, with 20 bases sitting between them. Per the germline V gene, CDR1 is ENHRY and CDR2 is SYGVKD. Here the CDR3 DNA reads TGTGCCATCTGGGCAGGGGAAGGGTACGGAGAGACCCAGTACTTC. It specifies CAIWAGEGYGETQYF.

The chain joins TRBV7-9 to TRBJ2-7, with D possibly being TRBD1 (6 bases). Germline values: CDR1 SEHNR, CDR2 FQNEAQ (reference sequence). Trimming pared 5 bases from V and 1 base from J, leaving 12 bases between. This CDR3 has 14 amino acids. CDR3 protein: CASSPRDKSYEQYF. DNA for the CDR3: TGTGCCAGCAGCCCTAGGGACAAGTCCTACGAGCAGTACTTC.

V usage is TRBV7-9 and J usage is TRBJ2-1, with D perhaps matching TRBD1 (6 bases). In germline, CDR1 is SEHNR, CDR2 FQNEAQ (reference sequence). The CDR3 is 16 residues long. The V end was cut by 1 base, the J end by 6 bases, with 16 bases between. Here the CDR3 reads CASSLGVGGRGNEQFF. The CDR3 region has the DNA TGTGCCAGCAGCTTAGGTGTAGGGGGTCGAGGCAATGAGCAGTTCTTC.

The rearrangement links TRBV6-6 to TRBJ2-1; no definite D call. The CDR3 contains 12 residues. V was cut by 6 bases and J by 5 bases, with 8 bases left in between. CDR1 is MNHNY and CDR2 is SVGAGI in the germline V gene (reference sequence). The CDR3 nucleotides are TGTGCCAGCAGACGCCGGGACAATGAGCAGTTCTTC. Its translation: CASRRRDNEQFF.

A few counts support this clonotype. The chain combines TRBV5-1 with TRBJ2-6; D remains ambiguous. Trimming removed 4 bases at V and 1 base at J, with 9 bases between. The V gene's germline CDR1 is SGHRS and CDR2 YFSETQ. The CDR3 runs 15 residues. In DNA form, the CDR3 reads TGCGCCAGCAGCGACCCAAGTTCTGGGGCCAACGTCCTGACTTTC. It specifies CASSDPSSGANVLTF.

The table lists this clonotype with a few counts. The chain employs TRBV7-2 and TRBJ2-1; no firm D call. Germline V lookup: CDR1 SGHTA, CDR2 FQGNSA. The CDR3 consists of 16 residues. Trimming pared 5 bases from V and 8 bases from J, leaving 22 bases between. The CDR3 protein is CASSLATSGTFHEQFF. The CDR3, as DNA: TGTGCCAGCAGCCTCGCGACGAGTGGCACCTTCCATGAGCAGTTCTTC.

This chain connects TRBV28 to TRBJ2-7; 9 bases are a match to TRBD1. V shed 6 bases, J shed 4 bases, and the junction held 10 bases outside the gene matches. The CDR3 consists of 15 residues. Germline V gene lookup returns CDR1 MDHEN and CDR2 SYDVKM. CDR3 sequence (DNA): TGTGCCAGCAGCTTGAGCGGGACAGGGTTTTACGAGCAGTACTTC. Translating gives CASSLSGTGFYEQYF.